This TCR beta chain was found in a study of response to subunit inactivated influenza vaccine. Study-wide points: Few new T cells, the authors suggested, are recruited by each seasonal influenza vaccination.

TCRdb passed the RT-PCR reads through MiXCR, listing each CDR3 protein once. The data contain about 780,000 distinct CDR3 sequences, about 18% of them singletons. Regarding this clonotype: Its target is unknown.

V was clipped by 3 bases and J by 4 bases, with 20 bases between them. CDR3 length: 16 amino acids. Germline values: CDR1 SGHDT, CDR2 YYEEEE. The V call is TRBV5-6, the J call TRBJ2-7; D may be TRBD1 or TRBD2 (5 bases each). This TCR was recovered from a man between 50 and 59 years old who received an inactivated influenza vaccine. The sequencing used PBMCs from blood, collected 4 to 6 days after vaccination. The CDR3 region is CASSWGTRADRYEQYF. The CDR3 nucleotides read TGTGCCAGCAGCTGGGGGACGAGGGCCGACCGGTACGAGCAGTACTTC.